The entry that follows covers one T cell receptor (beta chain) sequence. Its antigen is still unknown. This entry belongs to a study of T cell repertoires in cytomegalovirus infection. Overall study: CMV epitopes, recently identified HLA-C-restricted and well-studied HLA-B-restricted, were used. CMV infection and matching HLA type were both indicated by public TCR beta signatures. Study conclusions and caveats: CMV-specific TCR beta clonotypes restricted by HLA-C dominated the ex vivo response.

TCRdb passed the reads through MiXCR, listing each CDR3 protein once. The sample lists about 830,000 distinct CDR3 sequences; around a third were seen once. Sequenced material: cultured CD8+ T cells from PBMCs, taken from culture after CMV antigen stimulation. This sequence originates from a human donor in good health (CMV status not recorded). Some clones in this sample may be carry-over from other donors' samples.

The CDR3 is CASSLFSGGGNEQFF. The CDR3 nucleotides are TGCGCCAGCAGCTTGTTCAGCGGGGGGGGCAATGAGCAGTTCTTC. The V and J genes are TRBV5-1 and TRBJ2-1; 10 positions match TRBD2. V gave up 1 base and J gave up 6 bases; unmatched junction bases: 4. Germline CDR1 is SGHRS and CDR2 is YFSETQ. CDR3 length: 15 residues.